These 20 T cell receptor beta chains were sequenced from one sample in a study of blood T cells in healthy people across ages. The use of a sample-barcoded 5' primer and a J-beta primer mix characterized a second PCR of roughly 7 to 12 cycles. TCRdb itself ran the 5' RACE reads through MiXCR, one entry per CDR3 protein. The sample consists of around 620,000 distinct CDR3 sequences, roughly 28% of them appearing once. The sequenced sample was blood. The receptors stem from a woman between 65 and 79 years old in good health.

This clonotype was seen more than once but under ten times. This chain uses TRBV30 with TRBJ2-5, with D possibly TRBD1 on 5 matching bases. This CDR3 contains 13 residues. V shed 0 bases and J shed 7 bases, with 12 bases lying between them. Germline CDR1 and CDR2: GTSNPN and SVGIG (reference sequence). The CDR3 nucleotides are TGTGCCTGGAGTGTTCAAGGGGCAGGGACCCAGTACTTC. Its protein is CAWSVQGAGTQYF.

In regard to this clonotype: The junction and the germline gene differ at one end; a read error may be behind it. This chain joins TRBV13 and TRBJ1-2; D gene uncertain. Germline CDR1 and CDR2: PRHDT and FYEKMQ (reference sequence). This CDR3 has 14 residues. The CDR3 DNA reads as TGTGCCAGCAGCTCCCTTGACATGAGCTATGGCCACACCTTC. Translating gives CASSSLDMSYGHTF.

This clonotype showed up just a few times. This chain joins TRBV6-2 or TRBV6-3 and TRBJ1-2; 7 bases align to TRBD1. CDR3 size: 14 residues. Germline lookup yields CDR1 MNHEY and CDR2 SVGEGT. With V trimmed by 5 bases and J by 2 bases, 5 bases remained unmatched. The CDR3 loop is CASSRQGSNYGYTF. CDR3 bases: TGTGCCAGCAGTCGACAGGGTTCGAACTATGGCTACACCTTC.

This clonotype was detected a few times. The V gene is TRBV11-2, the J gene TRBJ2-1; either TRBD1 or TRBD2 may supply D (5 bases each). V lost 5 bases, J lost 14 bases, and 16 bases lay in between. Germline values: CDR1 SGHAT, CDR2 FQNNGV. This CDR3 is built from 12 residues. The DNA of the CDR3 is TGTGCCAGCAGCCCCATTCTCGGGGCCGAGTTCTTC. The encoded protein is CASSPILGAEFF.

The chain links TRBV27 to TRBJ1-2; TRBD1 might be the D (5 bases). This CDR3 spans 14 amino acids. The V gene lost 2 bases and the J gene lost 4 bases, with 11 bases spanning the gap. In germline, CDR1 is MNHEY, CDR2 SMNVEV (reference sequence). The CDR3 DNA follows: TGTGCCAGCAGTTTAAAGGGGTTGAGCTATGGCTACACCTTC. It is translated as CASSLKGLSYGYTF.

This clonotype was seen at least ten times. The gene calls are TRBV7-2 and TRBJ2-7; perhaps D is TRBD1 or TRBD2 (5 bases each). The germline V and J ends were trimmed by 6 bases and 6 bases, with 12 bases remaining between them. CDR1 and CDR2 (germline): SGHTA, FQGNSA. CDR3 length: 12 amino acids. The CDR3 here is CASSPPGREQYF. The CDR3 region has the DNA TGTGCCAGCAGTCCACCGGGGCGCGAGCAGTACTTC. Filled out from reference TRBV7-2 and TRBJ2-7, the complete variable domain reads GAGVSQSPSNKVTEKGKDVELRCDPISGHTALYWYRQSLGQGLEFLIYFQGNSAPDKSGLPSDRFSAERTGGSVSTLTIQRTQQEDSAVYLCASSPPGREQYFGPGTRLTVT.

Regarding this clonotype: This is likely a read error, given that the CDR3 carries no conserved phenylalanine or tryptophan at its end. This chain connects TRBV7-2 to TRBJ2-5; no clear D gene. The CDR3 has 13 amino acids. The germline V gene encodes CDR1 SGHTA and CDR2 FQGNSA. V gave up 5 bases and J gave up 4 bases, with 11 bases separating them. The chain's CDR3 is CASSTNRPETQYL. The CDR3 bases are TGTGCCAGCAGCACCAATAGACCAGAGACCCAGTACCTC.

The sample holds a few counts of this clonotype. This chain links TRBV12-3 or TRBV12-4 with TRBJ2-4, with D hard to call. The CDR3 contains 14 residues. Trimming took off 3 bases at V and 5 bases at J, with 11 bases between the two ends. This CDR3 is CASSLGSYQNIQYF. The CDR3 DNA sequence: TGTGCCAGCAGTTTGGGCAGCTACCAAAACATTCAGTACTTC.

As for this clonotype: Because it lacks the conserved phenylalanine or tryptophan at the end, this CDR3 is likely a read error. The rearrangement uses TRBV6-6 and TRBJ1-1, with D possibly being TRBD1 (6 bases). The CDR3 has 12 residues. The V and J ends lost 6 bases and 6 bases respectively, with 11 bases between them. Germline loops: CDR1 MNHNY, CDR2 SVGAGI (reference sequence). CDR3 coding DNA: TGTGCCAGCAGGGACAGTCGGGCTGAAGCTTTCTCT. It yields the protein CASRDSRAEAFS.

J is TRBJ2-3 and V is TRBV6-5, with TRBD2 as a possible D gene (5 bases). CDR1 MNHEY and CDR2 SVGAGI come from the germline V gene. Trimming removed 3 bases at V and 2 bases at J, with 9 bases between. The CDR3 sequence is 14 residues long. In DNA, the CDR3 is TGTGCCAGCAGTTATAAACTAGACACAGATACGCAGTATTTT. Encoded protein: CASSYKLDTDTQYF.

The chain links TRBV3-1 to TRBJ2-5; 9 nucleotides align to TRBD2. CDR1 and CDR2 (germline): LGHDT, YNNKEL (reference sequence). After removal of 4 bases from V and 0 bases from J, the junction contained 6 bases not matched to a gene. The length of the CDR3 is 16 residues. The CDR3 sequence: CASSLAGGGHQETQYF. As DNA, the CDR3 is TGTGCCAGCAGCCTCGCGGGAGGGGGTCACCAAGAGACCCAGTACTTC.

This sequence joins TRBV11-3 and TRBJ2-1; 8 positions agree with TRBD2. The ends lost 4 bases at V and 7 bases at J; junction bases unmatched: 12. The CDR3 extends over 16 amino acids. Germline values: CDR1 SGHNT, CDR2 YENEEA. The CDR3 here is CASSSRHRGGSNEQFF. CDR3 bases: TGTGCCAGCAGCTCCAGGCACCGGGGGGGCAGTAATGAGCAGTTCTTC.

The genes are TRBV20-1 and TRBJ2-5, with TRBD2 as a possible D gene (6 bases). V lost 3 bases and J 5 bases, leaving 19 bases between the germline ends. Germline V gene lookup returns CDR1 DFQATT and CDR2 SNEGSKA (reference sequence). This CDR3 has 15 amino acids. The CDR3 sequence: CSASPRLGWSETQYF. The CDR3 DNA reads TGCAGTGCTAGCCCACGACTAGGGTGGTCGGAGACCCAGTACTTC.

This clonotype turned up a few times. The V call is TRBV20-1, the J call TRBJ2-1; TRBD2 matches 9 bases. The CDR3 totals 14 residues. Germline CDR1 DFQATT, CDR2 SNEGSKA (reference sequence). V shed 3 bases, J shed 3 bases, and the junction held 3 bases outside the gene matches. The CDR3 DNA follows: TGCAGTGCTAGGAGAGCGGGGGGCTACAATGAGCAGTTCTTC. This gives the protein CSARRAGGYNEQFF.

There are a few counts of this clonotype. The chain has TRBV10-3 and TRBJ1-2; 9 positions agree with TRBD1. Germline V gene sequence: CDR1 ENHRY, CDR2 SYGVKD. Trimming removed 5 bases from V and 8 bases from J; junction bases left unmatched: 3. The CDR3 is 12 amino acids. CDR3 coding DNA: TGTGCCATCAGTCCGACAGGGGGAGGCTACACCTTC. It yields the protein CAISPTGGGYTF.

The rearrangement uses TRBV7-2 and TRBJ2-7, with 7 nucleotides matching TRBD1. Germline V lookup: CDR1 SGHTA, CDR2 FQGNSA. The V segment lost 4 bases and the J segment 5 bases; nucleotides outside the gene matches: 20. CDR3 length equals 18 residues. The DNA of the CDR3 is TGTGCCAGCAGCTCCCCAGGGCGGTCACGACAGGGTTTGCACGAGCAGTACTTC. Amino acid sequence: CASSSPGRSRQGLHEQYF.

The rearrangement joins TRBV20-1 to TRBJ2-1; D may be TRBD1 (6 bases). Trimming removed 3 bases from V and 0 bases from J, with 24 bases in between. CDR1 is DFQATT, CDR2 SNEGSKA, per germline (reference sequence). CDR3 size: 19 residues. CDR3 sequence (DNA): TGCAGTGCTAGCCCCCTTGGCCAGGGGAAGAAACTCTCCTACAATGAGCAGTTCTTC. Translated: CSASPLGQGKKLSYNEQFF.

This clonotype was seen only a few times. This chain links TRBV7-2 with TRBJ1-5; 10 positions agree with TRBD1. The junction had 9 bases not matched to a gene; V was cut back by 4 bases and J by 6 bases. This CDR3 is built from 16 residues. CDR1 and CDR2 from the germline V gene are SGHTA and FQGNSA. The CDR3 reads CASSYPTGGECQPQHF. CDR3 coding DNA: TGTGCCAGCAGCTACCCGACAGGGGGCGAATGTCAGCCCCAGCATTTT.

The V and J genes are TRBV7-9 and TRBJ2-5, with a possible D match to TRBD2 (5 bases). The J call is uncertain, as TRBJ2-1 better fits the DNA end. CDR3 size: 12 residues. CDR1 is SEHNR and CDR2 is FQNEAQ in the germline V gene (reference sequence). In nucleotides, the CDR3 is TGTGCCAGCAGCCCGCAGGACTTTGAGCAGTTCTTC. Encoded protein: CASSPQDFEQFF.

This clonotype was found once. V gene TRBV7-9 combines with J gene TRBJ1-2; possible D gene TRBD1, 6 bases. Germline V gene data show CDR1 as SEHNR and CDR2 as FQNEAQ (reference sequence). CDR3 length: 14 amino acids. V gave up 5 bases and J gave up 4 bases, with 14 bases separating them. The CDR3, as DNA: TGTGCCAGCAGCCCTACAGGGATTTTCTATGGCTACACCTTC. This sequence encodes CASSPTGIFYGYTF.